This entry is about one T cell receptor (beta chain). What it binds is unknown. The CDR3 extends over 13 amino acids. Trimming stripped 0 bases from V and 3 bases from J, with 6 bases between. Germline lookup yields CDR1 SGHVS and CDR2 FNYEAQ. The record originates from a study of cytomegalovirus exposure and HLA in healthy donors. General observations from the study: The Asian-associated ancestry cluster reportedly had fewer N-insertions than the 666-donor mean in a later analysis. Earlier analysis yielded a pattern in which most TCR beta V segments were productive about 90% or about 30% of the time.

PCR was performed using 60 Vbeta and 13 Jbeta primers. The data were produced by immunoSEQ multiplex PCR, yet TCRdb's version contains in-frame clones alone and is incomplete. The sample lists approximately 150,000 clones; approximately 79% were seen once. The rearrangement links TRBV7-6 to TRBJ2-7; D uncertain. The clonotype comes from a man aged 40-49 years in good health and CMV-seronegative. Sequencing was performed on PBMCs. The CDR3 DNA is TGTGCCAGCAGCTTAGCGCCTATCTACGAGCAGTACTTC. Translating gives CASSLAPIYEQYF. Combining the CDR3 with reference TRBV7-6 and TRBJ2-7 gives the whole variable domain GAGVSQSPRYKVTKRGQDVALRCDPISGHVSLYWYRQALGQGPEFLTYFNYEAQQDKSGLPNDRFSAERPEGSISTLTIQRTEQRDSAMYRCASSLAPIYEQYFGPGTRLTVT.